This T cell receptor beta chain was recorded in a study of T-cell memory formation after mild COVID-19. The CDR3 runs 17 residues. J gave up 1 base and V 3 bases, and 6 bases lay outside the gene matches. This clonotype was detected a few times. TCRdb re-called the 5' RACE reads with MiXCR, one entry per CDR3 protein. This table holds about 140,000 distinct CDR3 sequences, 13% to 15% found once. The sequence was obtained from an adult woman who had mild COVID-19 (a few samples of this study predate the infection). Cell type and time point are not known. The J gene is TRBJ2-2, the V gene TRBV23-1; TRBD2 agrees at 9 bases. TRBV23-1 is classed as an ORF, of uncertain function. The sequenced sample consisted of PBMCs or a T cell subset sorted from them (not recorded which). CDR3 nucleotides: TGCGCCAGCAGTCACCCTCGACTAGCGGTGAACACCGGGGAGCTGTTTTTT. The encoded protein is CASSHPRLAVNTGELFF.